This TCR beta chain was recovered during a study of blood T cell repertoires in COVID-19. Overall study context: The study drew acute and convalescent COVID-19 samples from the United States, Italy and Spain. T cells, B-cell-depleted T cells, or PBMCs provided the cDNA or gDNA that served as material.

In the authors' workflow: Reference gene primer amplification gave estimated nucleated cell counts. Generated by immunoSEQ multiplex PCR, the TCRdb table keeps only in-frame clones and is missing some. V, J and clone size were drawn from that table, and D and trimming were deduced from the DNA. The data contain about 170,000 clones, 75% to 90% of them singletons. Those enrolled, adults aged 18 to 89 years, came from about two dozen US areas. The germline V gene has CDR1 SGDLS and CDR2 YYNGEE. Trimming removed 1 base at V and 2 bases at J, with 11 bases between. This CDR3 has 15 amino acids. The gene calls are TRBV9 and TRBJ2-3; D may be TRBD1 (5 bases). Specimen: PBMCs or T cells enriched from blood (not recorded which). The TCR originated in a woman in her forties or fifties who had recovered from COVID-19. For the CDR3, the DNA is TGTGCCAGCAGCGTACGGAGACAGCTCACAGATACGCAGTATTTT. This translates into CASSVRRQLTDTQYF.